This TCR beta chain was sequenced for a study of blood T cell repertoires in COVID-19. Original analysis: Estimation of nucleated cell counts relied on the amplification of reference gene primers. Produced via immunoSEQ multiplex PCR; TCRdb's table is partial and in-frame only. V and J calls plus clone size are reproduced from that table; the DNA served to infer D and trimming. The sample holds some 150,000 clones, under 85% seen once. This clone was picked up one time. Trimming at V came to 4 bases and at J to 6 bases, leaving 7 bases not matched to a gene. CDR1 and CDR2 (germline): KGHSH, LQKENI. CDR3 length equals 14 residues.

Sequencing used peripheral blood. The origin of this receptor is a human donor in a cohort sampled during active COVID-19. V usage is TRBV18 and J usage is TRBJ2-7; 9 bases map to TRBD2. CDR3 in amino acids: CASSLAGDHPEQYF. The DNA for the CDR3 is TGTGCCAGCTCACTAGCGGGAGACCACCCCGAGCAGTACTTC.